The clone carrying this T cell receptor (beta chain) was picked up a small number of times. Its antigen is not known. The sample belongs to a study of shared clonotypes between healthy human individuals. Donation came from healthy HIV-negative adults that had no recent acute infections or vaccinations. Study results and caveats: In having few donors, the study represented limited genetic and exposure-history diversity. As a rule, naive subsets had a larger estimated richness than memory subsets.

Method: immunoSEQ multiplex PCR; TCRdb's copy keeps in-frame clones and lacks some. This sample carries around 980,000 clones, 75% to 80% of them seen once, and the ten largest clones take 0.6% to 0.7%. The clonotype originates from a man aged 18 to 29 in good health. Some clones in this sample may be carry-over from other donors' samples. Specimen: memory CD4+ T cells from PBMCs. The subset is: CD45RA-negative fraction.

CDR3 protein: CASSFSGVDNQPQHF. DNA for the CDR3: TGTGCCAGCAGTTTTTCAGGGGTTGACAATCAGCCCCAGCATTTT. This chain joins TRBV27 and TRBJ1-5; the D gene is possibly TRBD1 (6 bases). The germline V gene encodes CDR1 MNHEY and CDR2 SMNVEV (reference sequence). This CDR3 has 15 amino acids. V lost 3 bases and J lost 3, with 12 bases in between.